Listed below are T cell receptor beta chains from one sample, sequenced in a study of cytomegalovirus exposure and HLA in healthy donors. Repertoires were generated with immunoSEQ multiplex PCR, while TCRdb's copy carries only in-frame clones and drops some. The data show over 200,000 clones, with almost 80% seen just once and 3.8% held by the top ten. Sequencing was carried out using PBMCs. These receptors were taken from a male donor in good health and CMV-seronegative. CDR3s include the opening cysteine and the closing phenylalanine or tryptophan. The D gene is left open where the match is weak. Clone size, where shown, is once, few, many, or a class for clones that have expanded.

d_call	v_call	j_call	clone_size	cdr3_nt	cdr3_aa
TRBD2	TRBV5-1	TRBJ2-1	-	TGCGCCAGCAGCTTGTTCCTAGCGGGAGCTTCCTACAATGAGCAGTTCTTC	CASSLFLAGASYNEQFF
-	TRBV7-9	TRBJ2-2	once	TGTGCCAGCAGCGACCCCATTACGGGGGTGAGGGACGGGGAGCTGTTTTTT	CASSDPITGVRDGELFF
-	TRBV4-1	TRBJ2-3	-	TGCGCCAGCAGCCCAAGGGGGAACTTGGGACCCGGGACTACCGGCACAGATACGCAGTATTTT	CASSPRGNLGPGTTGTDTQYF
-	TRBV7-9	TRBJ1-5	-	TGTTCCAGCAGCTTATTTATCGGAGGGGAGATCCAGCCCCAGCATTTT	CSSSLFIGGEIQPQHF
-	TRBV7-9	TRBJ2-1	-	TGTGCCAGCAGCCCCCTGCTGCCGGGGATACGTAAGAATGAGCAGTTCTTC	CASSPLLPGIRKNEQFF
-	TRBV5-6	TRBJ2-7	-	TGTGCCAGCAGCCGTGGACAGTTCTACGAGCAGTACTTC	CASSRGQFYEQYF
-	TRBV5-1	TRBJ2-1	-	TGCGCCAGCAGCTTAGGGGTTGAGGATGAGCAGTTCTTC	CASSLGVEDEQFF
-	TRBV9	TRBJ1-2	-	TGTGCCAGCAGCGTACGGGGGAGCTATGGCTACACCTTC	CASSVRGSYGYTF
TRBD2	TRBV6-6	TRBJ2-7	few	TGTGCCAGCGGGTCCCGGACTAGCTCCTACGAGCAGTACTTC	CASGSRTSSYEQYF
-	TRBV25-1	TRBJ1-1	-	TGTGCCAGCAGTTTACAGGGCACTGAAGCTTTCTTT	CASSLQGTEAFF
-	TRBV9	TRBJ2-1	few	TGTGCCAGCAGCGTAGACCAGCGTGGTGAGCAGTTCTTC	CASSVDQRGEQFF
TRBD1	TRBV28	TRBJ1-1	once	TGTGCCAGCAGGTCATACGGACAGGGAGAGAACACTGAAGCTTTCTTT	CASRSYGQGENTEAFF
-	TRBV5-1	TRBJ2-7	-	TGCGCCAGCAGCTTGGGGGCGGGATGGTCCTACGAGCAGTACTTC	CASSLGAGWSYEQYF
-	TRBV9	TRBJ1-4	-	TGTGCCAGCAGCGTATCCTCAGGGCATAGTAATGAAAAACTGTTTTTT	CASSVSSGHSNEKLFF
-	TRBV19	TRBJ1-1	-	TGTGCCAGTAGTATAGGGGGCTCTAACACTGAAGCTTTCTTT	CASSIGGSNTEAFF
-	TRBV27	TRBJ1-1	-	TGTGCCAGCAGAGCGCAGGGGCCGGCTGAAGCTTTCTTT	CASRAQGPAEAFF
TRBD1	TRBV5-6	TRBJ1-3	few	TGTGCCAGCAGTTATGGACAGGGCGGAAACACCATATATTTT	CASSYGQGGNTIYF
-	TRBV28	TRBJ1-1	-	TGTGCCAGCAGTTTACGGAGAGAAGCTTTCTTT	CASSLRREAFF
-	TRBV5-1	TRBJ2-2	-	TGCGCCAGCAGCTTAGCGGCCGGGGAGCTGTTTTTT	CASSLAAGELFF
-	TRBV7-9	TRBJ1-1	-	TGTTCCAGCAGCCCAAACGAGGGGGGGACTGAAGCTTTCTTT	CSSSPNEGGTEAFF
-	TRBV5-5	TRBJ2-7	-	TGTGCCAGCAGCTTGGGCCGAGAGGCCTACGAGCAGTACTTC	CASSLGREAYEQYF
-	TRBV19	TRBJ1-2	-	TGTGCCAGCACGTGGACACCTCCGTCACTCTATGGCTACACCTTC	CASTWTPPSLYGYTF
TRBD2	TRBV9	TRBJ2-4	-	TGTGCCAGCAGCGTAGGAGCGAGCGGGAGTAGCATTCAGTACTTC	CASSVGASGSSIQYF
-	TRBV5-1	TRBJ1-1	-	TGCGCCAGCTCACCCGGGGGGCAAAGGAAAGCTTTCTTT	CASSPGGQRKAFF
-	TRBV28	TRBJ2-7	-	TGTGCCAGCAGTTCCCCAGGGAATACCTACGAGCAGTACTTC	CASSSPGNTYEQYF
-	TRBV7-9	TRBJ2-3	-	TGTGCGTCCGGGAGTCGGACAGATACGCAGTATTTT	CASGSRTDTQYF
TRBD1	TRBV2	TRBJ1-4	-	TGTGCCAGCAGGTCCGGGACAGGGCGCTCTAATGAAAAACTGTTTTTT	CASRSGTGRSNEKLFF
-	TRBV28	TRBJ1-2	few	TGTGCCAGCAGATCGGTCCTTCTCTATGGCTACACCTTC	CASRSVLLYGYTF
TRBD1	TRBV2	TRBJ1-2	-	TGTGCCAGCAGGGACTACAGGGGCCAAAACTATGGCTACACCTTC	CASRDYRGQNYGYTF
TRBD1	TRBV27	TRBJ2-1	-	TGTGCCAGCAGTCCTCTAACAGGGGTTGGTTACAATGAGCAGTTCTTC	CASSPLTGVGYNEQFF
-	TRBV6-6	TRBJ1-4	few	TGTGCCAGCAGTTACGGGGGGAAACTGTTTTTT	CASSYGGKLFF
TRBD2	TRBV9	TRBJ2-3	-	TGTGCCAGCAGCGTAGGCGGGGGTAGCACAGATACGCAGTATTTT	CASSVGGGSTDTQYF
-	TRBV6-6	TRBJ1-4	-	TGTGCCAGCAGTTACTCCGGAGGAGGTGAAAAACTGTTTTTT	CASSYSGGGEKLFF
-	TRBV5-1	TRBJ1-1	few	TGCGCCAGCAGCTTGAGGAGGATGAACACTGAAGCTTTCTTT	CASSLRRMNTEAFF
TRBD2	TRBV4-2	TRBJ2-2	-	TGTGCCAGCAGCCAAGATATTAGCGGGAGGTTGCCCGGGGAGCTGTTTTTT	CASSQDISGRLPGELFF
TRBD2	TRBV5-1	TRBJ2-1	few	TGCGCCAGCAGAACGGGGCTACTAGCGGGATTTAACAATGAGCAGTTCTTC	CASRTGLLAGFNNEQFF
TRBD2	TRBV9	TRBJ2-1	-	TGTGCCAGCAGCGCCCGACTAGCGGGTTACAATGAGCAGTTCTTC	CASSARLAGYNEQFF
-	TRBV7-9	TRBJ2-3	once	TGTGCCTCCACTTGGACAGATACGCAGTATTTT	CASTWTDTQYF
-	TRBV27	TRBJ1-1	-	TGTGCCAGCAGTCCTAAGACAGGTAGCGTCACTGAAGCTTTCTTT	CASSPKTGSVTEAFF
-	TRBV5-4	TRBJ1-1	-	TGTGCCAGCAGCTTGAACGCAGGGCGGAACACTGAAGCTTTCTTT	CASSLNAGRNTEAFF
-	TRBV5-4	TRBJ2-1	-	TGTGCCATCTCTCCTTTTCGACCCACTACTGAATACAATGAGCAGTTCTTC	CAISPFRPTTEYNEQFF
TRBD2	TRBV6-1	TRBJ2-5	many	TGTGCCAGCAGTGAGGCCGCCTTACTAGCGGGCAACCAAGAGACCCAGTACTTC	CASSEAALLAGNQETQYF
-	TRBV5-1	TRBJ2-3	-	TGCGCCAGCAGCCACCGAGGAGGGAGCACAGATACGCAGTATTTT	CASSHRGGSTDTQYF
-	TRBV19	TRBJ2-5	-	TGTGCCAGTAGTTATGGTGGCAGGGAAGAGACCCAGTACTTC	CASSYGGREETQYF
-	TRBV5-5	TRBJ1-1	-	TGTGCCAGCAGCTTGTCGGGGAGGGCGAACACTGAAGCTTTCTTT	CASSLSGRANTEAFF
-	TRBV7-6	TRBJ1-1	-	TGTGCCAGCAGCTACAGGGCGGGCACTGAAGCTTTCTTT	CASSYRAGTEAFF
TRBD2	TRBV19	TRBJ2-7	-	TGTGCCAGTAGCGGGACTAGCGGGAGTTACGAGCAGTACTTC	CASSGTSGSYEQYF
-	TRBV7-2	TRBJ2-4	-	TGTGCCAGCAGCTTATCCGGAACTTCAGGGGTCTGGAACATTCAGTACTTC	CASSLSGTSGVWNIQYF
TRBD2	TRBV19	TRBJ2-1	-	TGTGCCACCGGGAGGTATGAGCAGTTCTTC	CATGRYEQFF
TRBD1	TRBV18	TRBJ1-2	-	TGTGCCAGCTCACCAGACAGGGACTATGGCTACACCTTC	CASSPDRDYGYTF
TRBD1	TRBV29-1	TRBJ1-2	-	TGCAGCGTTGAAGGTCCCTACGGGACAGGGCCCTATGGCTACACCTTC	CSVEGPYGTGPYGYTF
-	TRBV13	TRBJ2-3	-	TGTGCCAGCAGCTTAGGTAGCGGAGGAGTTGCAGATACGCAGTATTTT	CASSLGSGGVADTQYF
TRBD1	TRBV19	TRBJ1-2	-	TGTGCCAGTACTAACGACAGGGACGCGTATGGCTACACCTTC	CASTNDRDAYGYTF
-	TRBV28	TRBJ2-7	-	TGTGCCAGCAGTTTAAGGGGCTACGAGCAGTACTTC	CASSLRGYEQYF